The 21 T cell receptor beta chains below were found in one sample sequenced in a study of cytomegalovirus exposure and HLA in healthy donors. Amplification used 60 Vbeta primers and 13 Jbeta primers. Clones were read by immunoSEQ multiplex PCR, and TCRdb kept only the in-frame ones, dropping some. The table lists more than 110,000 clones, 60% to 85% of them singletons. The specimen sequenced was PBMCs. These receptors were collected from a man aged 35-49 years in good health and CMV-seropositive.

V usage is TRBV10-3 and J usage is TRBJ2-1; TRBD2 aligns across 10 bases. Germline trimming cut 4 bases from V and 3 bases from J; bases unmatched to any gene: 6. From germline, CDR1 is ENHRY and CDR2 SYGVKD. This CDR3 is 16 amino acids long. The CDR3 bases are TGTGCCATCAGTGCCTCTAGCGGGGGCTTCTACAATGAGCAGTTCTTC. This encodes CAISASSGGFYNEQFF.

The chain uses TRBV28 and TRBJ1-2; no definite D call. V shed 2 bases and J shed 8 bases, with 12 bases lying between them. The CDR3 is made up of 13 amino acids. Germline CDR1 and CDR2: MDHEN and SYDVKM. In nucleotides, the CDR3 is TGTGCCAGCAGTTTACAGGTTTTCCGGGGCTACACCTTC. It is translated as CASSLQVFRGYTF.

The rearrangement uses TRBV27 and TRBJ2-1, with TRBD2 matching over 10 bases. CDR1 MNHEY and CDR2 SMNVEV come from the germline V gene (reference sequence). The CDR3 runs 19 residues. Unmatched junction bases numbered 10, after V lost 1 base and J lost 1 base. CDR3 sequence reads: CASSLWKRGGLGSYNEQFF. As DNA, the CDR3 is TGTGCCAGCAGTTTATGGAAGCGGGGGGGCTTGGGATCCTACAATGAGCAGTTCTTC.

The CDR3 sequence is CASTRLAGPQETQYF. For the CDR3, the DNA is TGTGCCAGCACAAGACTAGCGGGGCCTCAAGAGACCCAGTACTTC. This rearrangement joins TRBV2 to TRBJ2-5; 11 bases agree with TRBD2. V shed 7 bases, J shed 2 bases, and the junction held 6 bases outside the gene matches. Germline-derived CDR1 and CDR2 are SNHLY and FYNNEI. The CDR3 spans 15 residues.

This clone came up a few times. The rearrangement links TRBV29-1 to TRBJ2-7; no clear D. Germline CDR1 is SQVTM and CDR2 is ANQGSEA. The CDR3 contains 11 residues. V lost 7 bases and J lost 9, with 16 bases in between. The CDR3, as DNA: TGCAGCGGTCTGATGCCCCGCGGGCAGTACTTC. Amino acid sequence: CSGLMPRGQYF.

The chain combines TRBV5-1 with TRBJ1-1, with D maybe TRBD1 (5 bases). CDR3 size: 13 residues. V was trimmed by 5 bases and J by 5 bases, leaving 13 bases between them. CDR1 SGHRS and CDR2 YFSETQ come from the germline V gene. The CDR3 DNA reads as TGCGCCAGCAGTGGGTTCGGGGGGACTGAAGCTTTCTTT. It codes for CASSGFGGTEAFF.

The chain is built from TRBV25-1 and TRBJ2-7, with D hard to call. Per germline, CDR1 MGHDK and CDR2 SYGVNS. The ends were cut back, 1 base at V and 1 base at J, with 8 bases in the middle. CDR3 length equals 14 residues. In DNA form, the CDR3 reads TGTGCCAGCAGTGAATCCCAGTATTCCTACGAGCAGTACTTC. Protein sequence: CASSESQYSYEQYF.

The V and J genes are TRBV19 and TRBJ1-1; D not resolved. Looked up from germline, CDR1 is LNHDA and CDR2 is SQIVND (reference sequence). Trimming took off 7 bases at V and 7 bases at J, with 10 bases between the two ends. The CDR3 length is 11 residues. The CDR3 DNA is TGTGCCAGTATTTCCTTTTTTGAAGCTTTCTTT. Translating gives CASISFFEAFF. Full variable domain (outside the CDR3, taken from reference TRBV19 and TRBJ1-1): DGGITQSPKYLFRKEGQNVTLSCEQNLNHDAMYWYRQDPGQGLRLIYYSQIVNDFQKGDIAEGYSVSREKKESFPLTVTSAQKNPTAFYLCASISFFEAFFGQGTRLTVV.

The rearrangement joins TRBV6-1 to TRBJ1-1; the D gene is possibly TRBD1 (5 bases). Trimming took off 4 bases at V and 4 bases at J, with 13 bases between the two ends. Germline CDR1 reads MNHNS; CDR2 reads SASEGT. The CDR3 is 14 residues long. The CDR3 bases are TGTGCCAGCAGTGGGGGCTGGGGGGGCACTGAAGCTTTCTTT. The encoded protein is CASSGGWGGTEAFF.

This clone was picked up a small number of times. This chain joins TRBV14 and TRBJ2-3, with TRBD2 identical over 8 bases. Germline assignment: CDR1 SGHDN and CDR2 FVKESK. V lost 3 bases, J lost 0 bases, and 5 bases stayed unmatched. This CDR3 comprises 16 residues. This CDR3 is CASSHRAGASTDTQYF. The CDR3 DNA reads TGTGCCAGCAGCCACCGAGCGGGGGCTAGCACAGATACGCAGTATTTT.

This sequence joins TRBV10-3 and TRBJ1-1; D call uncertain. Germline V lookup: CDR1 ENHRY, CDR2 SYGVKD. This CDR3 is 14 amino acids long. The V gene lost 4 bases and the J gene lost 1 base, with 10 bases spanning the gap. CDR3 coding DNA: TGTGCCATCAGTGGTGGCACCTCGAACACTGAAGCTTTCTTT. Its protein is CAISGGTSNTEAFF.

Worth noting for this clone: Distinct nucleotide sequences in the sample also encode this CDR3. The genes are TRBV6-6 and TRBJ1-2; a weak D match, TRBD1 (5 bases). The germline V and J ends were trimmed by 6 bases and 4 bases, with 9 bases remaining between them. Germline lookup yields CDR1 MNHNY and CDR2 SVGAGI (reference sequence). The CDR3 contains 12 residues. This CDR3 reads CASRRDSYGYTF. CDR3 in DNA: TGTGCCAGCAGACGCGACAGCTATGGCTACACCTTC.

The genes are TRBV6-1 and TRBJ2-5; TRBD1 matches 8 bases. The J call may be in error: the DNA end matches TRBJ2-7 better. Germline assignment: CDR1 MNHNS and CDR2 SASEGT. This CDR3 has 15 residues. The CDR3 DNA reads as TGTGCCAGCAGTGAAGAAGGAACAGGGGGCTACGAGCAGTACTTC. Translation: CASSEEGTGGYEQYF.

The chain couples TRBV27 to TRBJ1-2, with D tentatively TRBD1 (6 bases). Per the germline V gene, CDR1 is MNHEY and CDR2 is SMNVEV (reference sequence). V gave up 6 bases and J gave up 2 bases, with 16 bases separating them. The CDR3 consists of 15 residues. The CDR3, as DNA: TGTGCCAGCAGACTATTTGGACAGAAAAACTATGGCTACACCTTC. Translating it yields CASRLFGQKNYGYTF.

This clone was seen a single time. The CDR3 loop reads CASQKDGGSNEQFF. DNA for the CDR3: TGTGCCAGCCAAAAGGACGGAGGGTCCAATGAGCAGTTCTTC. V usage is TRBV18 and J usage is TRBJ2-1; a possible D gene is TRBD2 (6 bases). The CDR3 covers 14 residues. Trimming removed 8 bases from V and 6 bases from J, with 17 bases in between. Germline CDR1 KGHSH, CDR2 LQKENI.

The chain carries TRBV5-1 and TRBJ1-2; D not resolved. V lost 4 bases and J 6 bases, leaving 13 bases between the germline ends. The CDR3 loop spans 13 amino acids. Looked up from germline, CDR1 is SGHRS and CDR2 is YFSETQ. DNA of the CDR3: TGCGCCAGCAGCCCGAGGAGCGAAGATGGCTACACCTTC. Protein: CASSPRSEDGYTF.

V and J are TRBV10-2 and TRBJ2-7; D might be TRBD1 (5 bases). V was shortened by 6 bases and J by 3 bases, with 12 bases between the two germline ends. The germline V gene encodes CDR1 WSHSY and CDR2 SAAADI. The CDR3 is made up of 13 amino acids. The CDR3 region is CASRVAGFYEQYF. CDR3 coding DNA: TGCGCCAGCAGGGTCGCAGGGTTCTACGAGCAGTACTTC.

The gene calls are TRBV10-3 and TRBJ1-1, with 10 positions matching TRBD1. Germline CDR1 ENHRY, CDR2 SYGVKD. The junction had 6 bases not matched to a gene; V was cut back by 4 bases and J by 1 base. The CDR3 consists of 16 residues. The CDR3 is CAISAGQGGGNTEAFF. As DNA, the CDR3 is TGTGCCATCAGTGCTGGACAGGGGGGAGGGAACACTGAAGCTTTCTTT.

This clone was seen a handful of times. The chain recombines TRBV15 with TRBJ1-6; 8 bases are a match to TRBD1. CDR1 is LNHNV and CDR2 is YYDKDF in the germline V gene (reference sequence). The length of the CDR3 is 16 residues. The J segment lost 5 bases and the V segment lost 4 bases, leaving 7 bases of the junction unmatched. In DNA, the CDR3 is TGTGCCACCAGCATACGACAGGGGCGGCATAATTCACCCCTCCACTTT. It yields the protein CATSIRQGRHNSPLHF.

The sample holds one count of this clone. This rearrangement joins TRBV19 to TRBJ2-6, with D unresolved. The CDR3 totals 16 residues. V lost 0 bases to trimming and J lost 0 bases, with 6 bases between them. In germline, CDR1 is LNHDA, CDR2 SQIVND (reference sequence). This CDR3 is CASSIEQNSGANVLTF. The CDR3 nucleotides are TGTGCCAGTAGTATAGAACAGAACTCTGGGGCCAACGTCCTGACTTTC.

CDR3 sequence reads: CASSLARGQTYEQYF. As DNA, the CDR3 is TGTGCCAGCAGCTTAGCGCGGGGCCAAACCTACGAGCAGTACTTC. The chain links TRBV7-9 to TRBJ2-7; D perhaps matches TRBD2 (6 bases). The CDR3 length is 15 residues. V lost 0 bases and J 2 bases, leaving 11 bases between the germline ends. CDR1 and CDR2 from the germline V gene are SEHNR and FQNEAQ (reference sequence).